These 32 T cell receptor beta chains came from one sample sequenced in a study of blood T cell repertoires in COVID-19. Sequenced by immunoSEQ multiplex PCR; TCRdb stores in-frame clones only, minus some. The sample yields around 500,000 clones, roughly 90% seen once. The material sequenced was PBMCs or T cells enriched from blood (not recorded which). Receptor source: a woman between 35 and 50 years old who had recovered from COVID-19.

This clone was counted once. The V gene is TRBV5-1, the J gene TRBJ1-6, with TRBD1 identical over 9 bases. Trimming removed 1 base from V and 7 bases from J; junction bases left unmatched: 3. Germline V gene sequence: CDR1 SGHRS, CDR2 YFSETQ. This CDR3 region has 15 residues. CDR3 coding DNA: TGCGCCAGCAGCTTGAGGACAGGGGTAAATTCACCCCTCCACTTT. It specifies CASSLRTGVNSPLHF.

This sequence joins TRBV13 and TRBJ2-1; 10 nucleotides line up with TRBD1. V lost 3 bases, J lost 9 bases, and 11 bases stayed unmatched. CDR1 and CDR2 (germline): PRHDT, FYEKMQ (reference sequence). The CDR3 is 16 residues long. Here the CDR3 DNA reads TGTGCCAGCAGCTTGGGCGGGACAGGGGCAATCCGTGAGCAGTTCTTC. It encodes CASSLGGTGAIREQFF.

The rearrangement joins TRBV29-1 to TRBJ1-1, with 11 nucleotides matching TRBD1. CDR1 is SQVTM and CDR2 is ANQGSEA in the germline V gene. There are 16 residues in the CDR3. Trimming cost V 7 bases and J 0 bases; bases outside gene matches: 10. The CDR3 reads CSALGQGDHMNTEAFF. CDR3 DNA sequence: TGCAGCGCCTTGGGACAGGGGGACCACATGAACACTGAAGCTTTCTTT.

The chain is built from TRBV18 and TRBJ2-1, with D perhaps matching TRBD1 (6 bases). Germline CDR1 KGHSH, CDR2 LQKENI. V lost 2 bases, J lost 9 bases, and 11 bases lay in between. The CDR3 spans 13 residues. This CDR3 is CASSPGGGPEQFF. The DNA for the CDR3 is TGTGCCAGCTCACCAGGGGGCGGGCCTGAGCAGTTCTTC.

The chain has TRBV4-3 and TRBJ1-5, with 7 positions matching TRBD1. Germline CDR1 LGHNA, CDR2 YSLEER. The CDR3 sequence is 14 residues long. Trimming cost V 4 bases and J 5 bases; bases outside gene matches: 5. CDR3 loop: CASSPDREYQPQHF. CDR3 DNA: TGCGCCAGCAGCCCCGACAGGGAATATCAGCCCCAGCATTTT.

The chain recombines TRBV4-2 with TRBJ1-1; TRBD1 is a possible D gene (5 bases). Trimming left V 1 base short and J 3 bases short, with 12 bases between. The CDR3 spans 15 residues. From germline, CDR1 is LGHNA and CDR2 YNFKEQ. CDR3 residues: CASSQAWGDDTEAFF. The DNA of the CDR3 is TGTGCCAGCAGCCAAGCATGGGGGGACGACACTGAAGCTTTCTTT.

This sequence joins TRBV11-3 and TRBJ1-1; TRBD1 matches 7 bases. The CDR3 is 13 residues long. V lost 3 bases, J lost 6 bases, and 4 bases stayed unmatched. Germline V gene lookup returns CDR1 SGHNT and CDR2 YENEEA. Written as DNA, the CDR3 is TGTGCCAGCAGCTTGAGGGGGCTCTCTGAAGCTTTCTTT. This codes for CASSLRGLSEAFF.

There are many counts of this clone. This rearrangement joins TRBV11-2 to TRBJ2-2, with 9 bases matching TRBD1. The CDR3 loop spans 15 amino acids. The germline gives CDR1 SGHAT, CDR2 FQNNGV. The V and J ends lost 5 bases and 4 bases, in that order; junction bases with no gene match: 5. The CDR3 spells CASSMNRGRTGELFF. As DNA, the CDR3 is TGTGCCAGCAGCATGAACAGGGGGCGCACCGGGGAGCTGTTTTTT.

The chain recombines TRBV7-9 with TRBJ1-2; TRBD1 matches 8 bases. Germline V gene sequence: CDR1 SEHNR, CDR2 FQNEAQ (reference sequence). V shed 1 base and J 8 bases; nucleotides not matched to a gene: 6. The CDR3 contains 14 residues. CDR3 nucleotide sequence: TGTGCCAGCAGCTTAGGGGGACAGGTAACGGGCTACACCTTC. This translates into CASSLGGQVTGYTF.

This clone was detected once. The same CDR3 can be traced to other DNA sequences in this sample. The chain employs TRBV4-3 and TRBJ1-1; no firm D call. The CDR3 sequence is 14 residues long. The germline V gene encodes CDR1 LGHNA and CDR2 YSLEER. V lost 0 bases to trimming and J lost 0 bases, with 5 bases between them. The DNA for the CDR3 is TGCGCCAGCAGCCAAGAGTCAGTGAACACTGAAGCTTTCTTT. Translating gives CASSQESVNTEAFF.

V gene TRBV3-1 (or the pseudogene TRBV3-2) combines with J gene TRBJ1-3, with D unclear. Germline V gene sequence: CDR1 LGHDT, CDR2 YNNKEL (reference sequence). Deletions cut 4 bases from V and 1 base from J, with 11 bases between. This CDR3 is 15 amino acids long. Here the CDR3 reads CASSPAVVSGNTIYF. The CDR3 DNA is TGTGCCAGCAGCCCCGCAGTCGTATCTGGAAACACCATATATTTT.

The chain carries TRBV4-3 and TRBJ1-3; D unclear. V was cut by 4 bases and J by 4 bases, with 11 bases left in between. CDR1 and CDR2 from the germline V gene are LGHNA and YSLEER. There are 14 residues in the CDR3. The CDR3 spells CASSLKTWGNTIYF. The DNA for the CDR3 is TGCGCCAGCAGCCTTAAGACTTGGGGAAACACCATATATTTT.

The sample holds a few counts of this clone. This chain joins TRBV5-1 and TRBJ2-7, with 10 bases identical to TRBD2. Germline V lookup: CDR1 SGHRS, CDR2 YFSETQ. Trimming at V came to 0 bases and at J to 0 bases, leaving 9 bases not matched to a gene. This CDR3 region has 18 residues. CDR3 in amino acids: CASSLVGTSGTSSYEQYF. The CDR3 region has the DNA TGCGCCAGCAGCTTGGTGGGCACTAGCGGGACAAGCTCCTACGAGCAGTACTTC.

The chain carries TRBV6-2 or TRBV6-3 and TRBJ2-1, with D perhaps matching TRBD1 (5 bases). V lost 5 bases to trimming and J lost 1 base, with 15 bases between them. This CDR3 has 16 residues. In germline, CDR1 is MNHEY, CDR2 SVGEGT. The CDR3 here is CASSPGRGTSYNEQFF. The CDR3 DNA follows: TGTGCCAGCAGTCCGGGTAGGGGCACATCCTACAATGAGCAGTTCTTC.

A single count supports this clone. The rearrangement links TRBV5-1 to TRBJ2-3, with 13 bases lining up with TRBD2. Germline V CDR1 and CDR2: SGHRS, YFSETQ. CDR3 length equals 15 residues. V lost 3 bases to trimming and J lost 9 bases; unmatched junction nucleotides: 7. In nucleotides, the CDR3 is TGCGCCAGCAGCTCCGGGACTAGCGGGATAGAGACGCAGTATTTT. Amino acid sequence: CASSSGTSGIETQYF. The whole variable domain, remainder taken from reference TRBV5-1 and TRBJ2-3, is KAGVTQTPRYLIKTRGQQVTLSCSPISGHRSVSWYQQTPGQGLQFLFEYFSETQRNKGNFPGRFSGRQFSNSRSEMNVSTLELGDSALYLCASSSGTSGIETQYFGPGTRLTVL.

The chain combines TRBV6-5 with TRBJ2-2, with a possible D match to TRBD2 (6 bases). This CDR3 has 14 residues. Trimming left V 6 bases short and J 1 base short, with 9 bases between. Germline V gene lookup returns CDR1 MNHEY and CDR2 SVGAGI. This CDR3 reads CASRVEGNTGELFF. The CDR3 bases are TGTGCCAGCAGGGTGGAGGGGAACACCGGGGAGCTGTTTTTT.

The V call is TRBV5-4, the J call TRBJ1-3; 7 nucleotides align to TRBD1. Trimming cost V 5 bases and J 4 bases; bases outside gene matches: 12. The CDR3 sequence is 16 residues long. Germline V lookup: CDR1 SGHNT, CDR2 YYREEE (reference sequence). The CDR3 DNA reads TGTGCCAGCAGTTTTCAGACAGGGCCCACGGGAAACACCATATATTTT. Translated: CASSFQTGPTGNTIYF.

In nucleotides, the CDR3 is TGTGCCAGCAGTGAATTAGGCAGGGCTGGCACCACTGGGAAGTTCTTC. It encodes CASSELGRAGTTGKFF. The genes are TRBV2 and TRBJ2-1; possibly TRBD1 for D (5 bases). V shed 2 bases and J shed 14 bases, with 25 bases lying between them. CDR3 size: 16 residues. CDR1 is SNHLY and CDR2 is FYNNEI in the germline V gene. Using reference TRBV2 and TRBJ2-1 for the parts outside the CDR3, the full variable domain is EPEVTQTPSHQVTQMGQEVILRCVPISNHLYFYWYRQILGQKVEFLVSFYNNEISEKSEIFDDQFSVERPDGSNFTLKIRSTKLEDSAMYFCASSELGRAGTTGKFFGPGTRLTVL.

This clone was seen more than once but under ten times. The chain links TRBV3-1 (or the pseudogene TRBV3-2) to TRBJ2-7, with TRBD2 identical over 8 bases. This CDR3 contains 14 residues. V lost 4 bases to trimming and J lost 1 base; unmatched junction nucleotides: 3. Germline V gene lookup returns CDR1 LGHDT and CDR2 YNNKEL (reference sequence). The CDR3 DNA sequence: TGTGCCAGCAGCCTTAGCGGGACTTCCTACGAGCAGTACTTC. Translated: CASSLSGTSYEQYF.

CDR3 in DNA: TGTGCCAGCAGCCAAGGGGGGGAGGGGTCCTACAATGAGCAGTTCTTC. Translating it yields CASSQGGEGSYNEQFF. V and J are TRBV14 and TRBJ2-1, with 7 bases that match TRBD2. The CDR3 totals 16 residues. CDR1 and CDR2 from the germline V gene are SGHDN and FVKESK. V lost 1 base and J lost 1; bases outside the gene matches: 4. Full variable domain (remainder filled in from reference TRBV14 and TRBJ2-1): EAGVTQFPSHSVIEKGQTVTLRCDPISGHDNLYWYRRVMGKEIKFLLHFVKESKQDESGMPNNRFLAERTGGTYSTLKVQPAELEDSGVYFCASSQGGEGSYNEQFFGPGTRLTVL.

CDR3 region: CASSPQGLIGYTF. CDR3 DNA: TGTGCCAGCAGCCCCCAGGGGCTCATTGGCTACACCTTC. This chain uses TRBV6-4 with TRBJ1-2; D is possibly TRBD1 (6 bases). V was cut by 6 bases and J by 7 bases, with 15 bases left in between. This CDR3 is built from 13 residues. CDR1 MRHNA and CDR2 SNTAGT come from the germline V gene.

In nucleotides, the CDR3 is TGTGCCAGTAGTATTCCCGCGGGGGGCTATGGCTACACCTTC. This codes for CASSIPAGGYGYTF. The V call is TRBV19, the J call TRBJ1-2, with D tentatively TRBD1 (5 bases). Germline V CDR1 and CDR2: LNHDA, SQIVND (reference sequence). This CDR3 is 14 amino acids long. Trimming left V 3 bases short and J 4 bases short, with 12 bases between.

The rearrangement joins TRBV5-4 to TRBJ1-5; 7 nucleotides align to TRBD1. The V and J ends lost 4 bases and 1 base, in that order; junction bases with no gene match: 5. The CDR3 totals 15 residues. The germline CDR1 and CDR2 sequences are SGHNT and YYREEE (reference sequence). The CDR3 DNA reads as TGTGCCAGCAGCCCAGGGACAGAAAGCAATCAGCCCCAGCATTTT. It translates to CASSPGTESNQPQHF. The complete variable domain, with remaining parts taken from reference TRBV5-4 and TRBJ1-5, reads ETGVTQSPTHLIKTRGQQVTLRCSSQSGHNTVSWYQQALGQGPQFIFQYYREEENGRGNFPPRFSGLQFPNYSSELNVNALELDDSALYLCASSPGTESNQPQHFGDGTRLSIL.

The chain uses TRBV13 and TRBJ2-5; 10 bases are shared with TRBD2. V shed 4 bases, J shed 7 bases, and the junction held 9 bases outside the gene matches. CDR1 and CDR2 from the germline V gene are PRHDT and FYEKMQ (reference sequence). The CDR3 length is 15 residues. Written as DNA, the CDR3 is TGTGCCAGCAGCTCCGGACTAGCGGTTGGAGGGACCCAGTACTTC. Translation: CASSSGLAVGGTQYF. Based on the CDR3 plus reference TRBV13 and TRBJ2-5, the full variable domain is AAGVIQSPRHLIKEKRETATLKCYPIPRHDTVYWYQQGPGQDPQFLISFYEKMQSDKGSIPDRFSAQQFSDYHSELNMSSLELGDSALYFCASSSGLAVGGTQYFGPGTRLLVL.

This clone was observed a few times. This chain links TRBV5-8 with TRBJ1-1, with TRBD1 identical over 11 bases. With 4 bases clipped from V and 4 bases from J, the junction kept 3 bases outside the gene matches. This CDR3 is built from 14 residues. Germline loops: CDR1 SGHTS, CDR2 YDEGEE. The CDR3 reads CASSQGQGGTEAFF. The CDR3 DNA reads TGTGCCAGCAGCCAGGGACAGGGGGGCACTGAAGCTTTCTTT.

This clone was detected a few times. This sequence joins TRBV4-1 and TRBJ2-5; 10 bases fit TRBD2. The V segment lost 0 bases and the J segment 5 bases; nucleotides outside the gene matches: 9. In germline, CDR1 is MGHRA, CDR2 YSYEKL. This CDR3 comprises 17 residues. CDR3 DNA sequence: TGCGCCAGCAGCCAAGATTCCACTAGCGGGATGTGGGAGACCCAGTACTTC. It is translated as CASSQDSTSGMWETQYF.

The chain is built from TRBV15 and TRBJ2-7; no firm D call. Germline loops: CDR1 LNHNV, CDR2 YYDKDF (reference sequence). The V end lost 0 bases, the J end lost 6 bases, and 9 bases lay between the germline ends. The CDR3 has 13 residues. The CDR3 loop is CATSRDLGLEQYF. DNA of the CDR3: TGTGCCACCAGCAGAGATTTGGGCCTCGAGCAGTACTTC.

The chain employs TRBV18 and TRBJ1-3; weak D call: TRBD1 (5 bases). V dropped 4 bases and J dropped 3 bases, with 10 bases sitting between them. The germline CDR1 and CDR2 sequences are KGHSH and LQKENI. CDR3 length: 14 residues. CDR3 in amino acids: CASSLTVNGNTIYF. The DNA for the CDR3 is TGTGCCAGCTCACTGACAGTAAATGGAAACACCATATATTTT. The whole variable domain, remainder taken from reference TRBV18 and TRBJ1-3, is NAGVMQNPRHLVRRRGQEARLRCSPMKGHSHVYWYRQLPEEGLKFMVYLQKENIIDESGMPKERFSAEFPKEGPSILRIQQVVRGDSAAYFCASSLTVNGNTIYFGEGSWLTVV.

V gene TRBV10-2 combines with J gene TRBJ2-7; TRBD2 is a possible D gene (6 bases). Looked up from germline, CDR1 is WSHSY and CDR2 is SAAADI. V lost 0 bases to trimming and J lost 3 bases, with 12 bases between them. This CDR3 is 15 amino acids long. The CDR3 sequence: CASSESTRVVYEQYF. The CDR3, as DNA: TGCGCCAGCAGTGAGTCGACTAGGGTGGTCTACGAGCAGTACTTC.

V and J are TRBV27 and TRBJ2-7; 7 nucleotides agree with TRBD1. CDR1 and CDR2 (germline): MNHEY, SMNVEV (reference sequence). Losses at the gene ends were 6 bases for V and 3 bases for J; bases not matched to a gene: 11. The CDR3 consists of 15 residues. The CDR3 region has the DNA TGTGCCAGCAGGACAATCTGGGACAGTAACTACGAGCAGTACTTC. Translating gives CASRTIWDSNYEQYF.

V is TRBV7-9 and J is TRBJ1-1, with D tentatively TRBD1 (6 bases). Trimming stripped 2 bases from V and 1 base from J, with 8 bases between. In germline, CDR1 is SEHNR, CDR2 FQNEAQ (reference sequence). This CDR3 is built from 14 residues. The DNA for the CDR3 is TGTGCCAGCAGCTTACTGGGGGCGAACACTGAAGCTTTCTTT. Amino acid sequence: CASSLLGANTEAFF.

This clone was recorded once. This chain links TRBV11-3 with TRBJ2-7; the D gene is possibly TRBD1 (5 bases). The germline V gene encodes CDR1 SGHNT and CDR2 YENEEA. This CDR3 spans 19 amino acids. The V end lost 0 bases, the J end lost 0 bases, and 21 bases lay between the germline ends. DNA of the CDR3: TGTGCCAGCAGCTTAGAGCGTATCCAGGGTCGTCTTAGCTCCTACGAGCAGTACTTC. Its protein is CASSLERIQGRLSSYEQYF.